This T cell receptor beta chain was identified in a study of untreated major depressive disorder. The CDR3 contains 15 residues. Germline values: CDR1 LNHDA, CDR2 SQIVND (reference sequence). Trimming stripped 3 bases from V and 10 bases from J, with 19 bases between. This table comes from immunoSEQ multiplex PCR, and its TCRdb copy is limited to in-frame clones, with some not included. The table records some 20,000 clones, around 87% of them present only once. The clonotype was recovered from a woman under 40 in good health. The genes are TRBV19 and TRBJ2-1; maybe TRBD1 (5 bases). Sequenced input: CD4+ T cells from PBMCs. The CDR3 bases are TGTGCCAGTAGTATGCGGCAGGGTGGTTATGGGGAGCAGTTCTTC. Translating gives CASSMRQGGYGEQFF.